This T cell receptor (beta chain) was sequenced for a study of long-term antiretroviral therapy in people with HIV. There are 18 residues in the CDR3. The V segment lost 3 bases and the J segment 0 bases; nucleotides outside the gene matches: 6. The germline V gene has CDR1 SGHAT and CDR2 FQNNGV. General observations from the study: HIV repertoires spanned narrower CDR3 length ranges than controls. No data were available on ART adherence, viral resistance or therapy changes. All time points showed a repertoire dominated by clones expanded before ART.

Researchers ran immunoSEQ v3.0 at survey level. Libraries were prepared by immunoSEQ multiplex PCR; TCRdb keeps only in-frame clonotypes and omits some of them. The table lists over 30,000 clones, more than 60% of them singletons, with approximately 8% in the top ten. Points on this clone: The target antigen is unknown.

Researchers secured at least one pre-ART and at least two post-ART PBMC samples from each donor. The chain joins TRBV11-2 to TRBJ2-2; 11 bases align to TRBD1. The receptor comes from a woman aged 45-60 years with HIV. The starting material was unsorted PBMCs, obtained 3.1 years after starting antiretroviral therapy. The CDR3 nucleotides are TGTGCCAGCAGCTTGTGGGGACAGGGGGTTACGAACACCGGGGAGCTGTTTTTT. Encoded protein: CASSLWGQGVTNTGELFF.